This T cell receptor (beta chain) was profiled in a study of T-cell memory formation after mild COVID-19. A few counts support this clonotype. Its antigen remains unidentified. The 5'RACE method, run with constant-segment primers, produced TCR alpha and TCR beta cDNA libraries (carrying sample barcodes and UMIs). TCRdb passed the 5' RACE reads through MiXCR, listing each CDR3 protein once. The sample has fewer than 350,000 distinct CDR3 sequences; over 15% are singletons. Study-level results: Clones which contracted sat mainly in CM and EM if CD4+, and in EMRA if CD8+.

Sequencing was done on a sample of PBMCs or a T cell subset sorted from them (not recorded which). The receptor was isolated from a young man who had mild COVID-19 (a few samples of this study predate the infection). Cell type and time point are not known.

The DNA of the CDR3 is TGTGCCAGCAGTGCTCGGGGCGCCTCCTATAATTCACCCCTCCACTTT. Its translation: CASSARGASYNSPLHF. The genes are TRBV2 and TRBJ1-6, with D possibly being TRBD1 (5 bases). Germline V CDR1 and CDR2: SNHLY, FYNNEI. This CDR3 is 16 amino acids long. V gave up 4 bases and J gave up 0 bases, with 10 bases separating them.